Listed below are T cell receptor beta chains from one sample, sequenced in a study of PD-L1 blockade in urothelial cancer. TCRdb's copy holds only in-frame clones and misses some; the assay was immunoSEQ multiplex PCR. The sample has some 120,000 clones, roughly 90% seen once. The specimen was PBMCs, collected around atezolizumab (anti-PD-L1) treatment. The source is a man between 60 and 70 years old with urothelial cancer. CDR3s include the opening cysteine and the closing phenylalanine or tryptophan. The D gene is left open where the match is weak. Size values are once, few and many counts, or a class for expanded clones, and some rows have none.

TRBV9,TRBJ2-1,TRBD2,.,TGTGCCAGCAGCGTACTAGCGGGGGGGCTCGGGGGGAATGAGCAGTTCTTC,CASSVLAGGLGGNEQFF
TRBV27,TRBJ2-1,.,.,TGTGCCAGCAGGCAGGGTAGGGTCAATGAGCAGTTCTTC,CASRQGRVNEQFF
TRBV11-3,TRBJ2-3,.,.,TGTGCCAGCAGCAAAGGGGCAGATACGCAGTATTTT,CASSKGADTQYF
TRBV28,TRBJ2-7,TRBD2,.,TGTGCCAGCAGTTTAGGAGAGCGGGAGTTGTCCTACGAGCAGTACTTC,CASSLGERELSYEQYF
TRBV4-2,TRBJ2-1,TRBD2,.,TGTGCCAGCAGCCTCCGGGCGGGAGGGGATAATGAGCAGTTCTTC,CASSLRAGGDNEQFF
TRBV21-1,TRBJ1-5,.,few,TGTGCCAGCAGTGGGCCGGGACAAGCGTCGTCACCCCAGCATTTT,CASSGPGQASSPQHF
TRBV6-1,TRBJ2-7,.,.,TGTGCCACCAGTCCGGGGGTCCCCTACGAGCAGTACTTC,CATSPGVPYEQYF
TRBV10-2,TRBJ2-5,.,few,TGCGCCAGCGGGCACGGGATCCAAGAGACCCAGTACTTC,CASGHGIQETQYF
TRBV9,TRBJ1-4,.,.,TGTGCCAGCAGCCCCTCATTAGCGGGTAATGAAAAACTGTTTTTT,CASSPSLAGNEKLFF
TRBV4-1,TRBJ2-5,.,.,TGCGCCAGCAGCCAATCCGAGGGGACCCAGTACTTC,CASSQSEGTQYF
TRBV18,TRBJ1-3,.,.,TGTGCCAGCTCGACATCAATACTCTCTGGAAACACCATATATTTT,CASSTSILSGNTIYF
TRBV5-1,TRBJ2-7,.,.,TGCGCCAGCAGCGTGGGCCTCGGGGGAGGAGAGCAGTACTTC,CASSVGLGGGEQYF
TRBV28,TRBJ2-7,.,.,TGTGCCAGCAGTCCATGGACTCAATACACCTACGAGCAGTACTTC,CASSPWTQYTYEQYF
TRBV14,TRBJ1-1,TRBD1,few,TGTGCCAGCAGCCACAGGACAGGGCACATGAACACTGAAGCTTTCTTT,CASSHRTGHMNTEAFF
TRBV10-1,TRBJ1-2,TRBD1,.,TGCGCCAGCAGTGAGGACAGGGGGCGCCTAAATGGCTACACCTTC,CASSEDRGRLNGYTF
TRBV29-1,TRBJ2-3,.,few,TGCAGCGTTGAAGATCAGGTAACAGGGAGCACAGATACGCAGTATTTT,CSVEDQVTGSTDTQYF
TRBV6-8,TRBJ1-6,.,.,TGTGCCAGCCCCCGGGAGGGAAAAGATAATTCACCCCTCCACTTT,CASPREGKDNSPLHF
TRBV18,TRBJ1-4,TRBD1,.,TGTGCCAGCTCACCACCTGACAGGGATCTCTCCCTTAATGAAAAACTGTTTTTT,CASSPPDRDLSLNEKLFF
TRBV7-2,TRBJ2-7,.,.,TGTGCCAGCAGCTTTACAGGGCCCCGGTCCCACGAGCAGTACTTC,CASSFTGPRSHEQYF
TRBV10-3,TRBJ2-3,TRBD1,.,TGTGCCTCCAGGGGGCCCCTCGGGGGCACGCAGTATTTT,CASRGPLGGTQYF
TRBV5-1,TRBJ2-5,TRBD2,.,TGCGCCAGCAGCTTGGCTAGCGGGGGGGCCTGGGAGACCCAGTACTTC,CASSLASGGAWETQYF
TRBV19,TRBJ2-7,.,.,TGTGCCAGTAGTACTGGCCTCACCTACGAGCAGTACTTC,CASSTGLTYEQYF
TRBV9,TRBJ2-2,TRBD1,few,TGTGCCAGCAGCGTAGGGGGACAGGGTAGCGGGGAGCTGTTTTTT,CASSVGGQGSGELFF
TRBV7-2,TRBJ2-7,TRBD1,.,TGTGCCAGCAGCTTAGGGGGACAGGGCTACGAGCAGTACTTC,CASSLGGQGYEQYF
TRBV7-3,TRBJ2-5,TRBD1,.,TGTGCCAGCAGCGCCGGTGGGCAGGGGGCCGGAGAGACCCAGTACTTC,CASSAGGQGAGETQYF
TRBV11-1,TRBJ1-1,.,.,TGTGCCAGCAGCCTCGGGAGGGGTTGGAACACTGAAGCTTTCTTT,CASSLGRGWNTEAFF
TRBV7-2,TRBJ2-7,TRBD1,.,TGTGCCAGCAGCCCACAAGGACAGGGTGCATACGAGCAGTACTTC,CASSPQGQGAYEQYF
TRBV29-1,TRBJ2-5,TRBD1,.,TGCAGCGTCCTTGGGACAGGGCGAGAGACCCAGTACTTC,CSVLGTGRETQYF
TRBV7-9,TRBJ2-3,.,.,TGTGCCAGCAGCTTTCAGGGGTCTAGCACAGATACGCAGTATTTT,CASSFQGSSTDTQYF
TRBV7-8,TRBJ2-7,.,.,TGTGCCAGCAGCCCCCCGGGGGTCGGCAGGCAGTACTTC,CASSPPGVGRQYF
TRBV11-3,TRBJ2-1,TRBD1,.,TGTGCCAGCAGCCCGACAGGGGGCCTCAACAATGAGCAGTTCTTC,CASSPTGGLNNEQFF
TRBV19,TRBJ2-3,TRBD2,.,TGTGCCAGTAGCCTCGGGACTAGCGGGGGGAGCGAGTATTTT,CASSLGTSGGSEYF
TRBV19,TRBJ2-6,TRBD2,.,TGTGCCAGTAGTATAGATCCTAGCGGGCCCTCTGGGGCCAACGTCCTGACTTTC,CASSIDPSGPSGANVLTF
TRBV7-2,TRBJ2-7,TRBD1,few,TGTGCCAGCAGAAAAGGACAGGGGTGGCACGAGCAGTACTTC,CASRKGQGWHEQYF
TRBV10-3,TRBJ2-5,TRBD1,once,TGTGCCATCAGTGAGGACCGGACAGGGGGCGAGACCCAGTACTTC,CAISEDRTGGETQYF
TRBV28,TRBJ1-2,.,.,TGTGCCAGCAGTTTAACGGCAGGCCAAGGCTATGGCTACACCTTC,CASSLTAGQGYGYTF
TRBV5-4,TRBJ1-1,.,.,TGTGCCAGCAGCTTGGCCGGTGGGAACACTGAAGCTTTCTTT,CASSLAGGNTEAFF
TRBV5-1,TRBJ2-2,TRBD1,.,TGCGCCAGCAGCCCCCGGACAGGAACGAACACCGGGGAGCTGTTTTTT,CASSPRTGTNTGELFF
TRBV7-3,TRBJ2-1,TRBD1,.,TGTGCCAGCAGCTTAATCCCCCGCCAAGGGGGCCTAACCAATGAGCAGTTCTTC,CASSLIPRQGGLTNEQFF
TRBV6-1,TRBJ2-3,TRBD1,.,TGTGCCAGCAGGGGCGACAGGGGGTACGCAGATACGCAGTATTTT,CASRGDRGYADTQYF
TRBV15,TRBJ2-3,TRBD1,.,TGTGCCACCAGCAGGGGGACAGGCGGATGGGGGAGGACCACAGATACGCAGTATTTT,CATSRGTGGWGRTTDTQYF
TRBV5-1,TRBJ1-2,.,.,TGCGCCAGCAGCTTGGCCGCAGGGCCCCTCCTGAATGGCTACACCTTC,CASSLAAGPLLNGYTF
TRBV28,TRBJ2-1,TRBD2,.,TGTGCCAGCAGTCCCCCGACGGGACTAGCCTACAATGAGCAGTTCTTC,CASSPPTGLAYNEQFF
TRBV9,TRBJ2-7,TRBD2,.,TGTGCCAGCAGCGCGGGGACTAGCGGGAGAGGCTACGAGCAGTACTTC,CASSAGTSGRGYEQYF
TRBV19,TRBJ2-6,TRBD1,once,TGTGCCAGTAGTACATACAGGGGTGGTTCAGGGGCCAACGTCCTGACTTTC,CASSTYRGGSGANVLTF
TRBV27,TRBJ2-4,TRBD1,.,TGTGCCAGCAGAGCCCGAAACTTAGGGACAGCCGCCAAAAACATTCAGTACTTC,CASRARNLGTAAKNIQYF
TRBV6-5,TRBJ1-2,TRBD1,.,TGTGCCAGCATTAAGACAGGGGGCCTCTATGGCTACACCTTC,CASIKTGGLYGYTF
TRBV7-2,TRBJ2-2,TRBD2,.,TGTGCCAGCACCCGCCGGGGGAGCGGGGATACCGGGGAGCTGTTTTTT,CASTRRGSGDTGELFF
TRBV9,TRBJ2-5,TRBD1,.,TGTGCCAGCAGCGTAGCGACAGGGGGCCAAAAGGAGACCCAGTACTTC,CASSVATGGQKETQYF
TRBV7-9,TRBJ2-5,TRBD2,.,TGTGCCAGCAGCTTAGTACGCTCCAGCGGGGGGGCGCAGACCCAGTACTTC,CASSLVRSSGGAQTQYF
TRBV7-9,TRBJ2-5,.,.,TGTGCCAGCAGCCCGGTGGGGGGACAAGAGACCCAGTACTTC,CASSPVGGQETQYF
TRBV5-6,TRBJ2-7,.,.,TGTGCCAGCAGCTTTAAAGGGGGAACCTACGAGCAGTACTTC,CASSFKGGTYEQYF
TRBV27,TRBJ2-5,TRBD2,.,TGTGCCAGCAGTCCACTAGCGGGGGGACTTGGGGGGGAGACCCAGTACTTC,CASSPLAGGLGGETQYF
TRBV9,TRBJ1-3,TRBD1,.,TGTGCCAGCAGCCCCGGGACAGGGGCCCACTCTGGAAACACCATATATTTT,CASSPGTGAHSGNTIYF
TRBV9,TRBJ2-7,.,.,TGTGCCAGCAGGTACCTGGTGAGGAGGTACGAGCAGTACTTC,CASRYLVRRYEQYF